This is a list of T cell receptor beta chains from one sample in a study of T cell responses to AZD1222 COVID-19 vaccine. Sequenced by immunoSEQ multiplex PCR; TCRdb stores in-frame clones only, minus some. The table records about 130,000 clones, approximately 88% of them present only once. The sample was peripheral blood, taken on day 0 of AZD1222 vaccination. The receptors originated from an adult in good health. CDR3s include the opening cysteine and the closing phenylalanine or tryptophan. A D gene is named only where the DNA matches it firmly. Clone size appears in some rows only: once, few, many, or a class for an expanded clone.

CDR3 | DNA | V | size | D | J
CASSPGLGVTHQPQHF | TGTGCCAGCTCACCAGGGTTGGGGGTCACTCATCAGCCCCAGCATTTT | TRBV18 | . | . | TRBJ1-5
CASSQNRGLLAKNIQYF | TGCGCCAGCAGCCAAAACAGGGGGCTCCTAGCCAAAAACATTCAGTACTTC | TRBV4-3 | . | TRBD1 | TRBJ2-4
CASSVTGFNEQFF | TGTGCCAGCTCAGTGACAGGGTTCAATGAGCAGTTCTTC | TRBV18 | . | TRBD1 | TRBJ2-1
CASRDQAEAFF | TGTGCCAGCAGGGACCAGGCTGAAGCTTTCTTT | TRBV2 | . | . | TRBJ1-1
CASSGWGMNTEAFF | TGCGCCAGCAGTGGGTGGGGAATGAACACTGAAGCTTTCTTT | TRBV10-2 | . | . | TRBJ1-1
CASSRAAGNTIYF | TGTGCCAGCAGTCGAGCCGCGGGAAACACCATATATTTT | TRBV6-5 | once | . | TRBJ1-3
CASSLGGQGSPRGF | TGTGCCAGCAGTTTAGGGGGACAGGGAAGTCCAAGGGGCTTT | TRBV6-2/TRBV6-3 | . | TRBD1 | TRBJ1-5
CASTTLLQGGETQYF | TGTGCCAGCACGACCCTCCTACAGGGTGGGGAGACCCAGTACTTC | TRBV6-5 | . | . | TRBJ2-5
CAISEPLYEQYF | TGTGCCATCAGTGAGCCATTATACGAGCAGTACTTC | TRBV10-3 | . | . | TRBJ2-7
CASSETRGHEQFF | TGTGCCAGTAGCGAAACCAGGGGTCATGAGCAGTTCTTC | TRBV19 | . | . | TRBJ2-1
CASSSLTGTANTEAFF | TGCGCCAGCAGCTCTCTGACCGGGACAGCGAACACTGAAGCTTTCTTT | TRBV5-1 | . | TRBD1 | TRBJ1-1
CASTQTRQDTFF | TGTGCCAGCACCCAAACCCGGCAGGATACTTTCTTT | TRBV6-6 | . | . | TRBJ1-1
CASSETPDRGYNSPLHF | TGTGCCAGCAGCGAGACTCCGGACAGGGGTTATAATTCACCCCTCCACTTT | TRBV5-5 | . | TRBD1 | TRBJ1-6
CASSPWAISDTEAFF | TGTGCCAGCAGCCCTTGGGCGATATCGGACACTGAAGCTTTCTTT | TRBV3-1/TRBV3-2 | . | . | TRBJ1-1